This T cell receptor (beta chain) was identified in a study of immune evolution from preneoplasia to lung adenocarcinoma. Study-level information: HLA loss of heterozygosity: under 7.5% AIS, about 15% MIA, 30% to 35% ADC, none AAH. Study results and caveats: Normal lung had the highest top T cell clone frequencies. Highest clonality occurred in KRAS-mutant, not EGFR-mutant or double wild-type, nodules.

Notes on this clone: Its antigen is as yet unknown.

TCRdb's table, derived via immunoSEQ multiplex PCR, lists solely in-frame clones and lacks some. The table has a few thousand clones, 60% to 80% seen once. Germline V CDR1 and CDR2: SGHRS, YFSETQ. Trimming shortened V by 0 bases and J by 6 bases, and 13 bases separated the two germline ends. The CDR3 consists of 14 residues. After pathologic assessment, macro-dissection selected premalignant or tumor cells for extraction. The origin of this receptor is a person aged 55 to 79 with lung adenocarcinoma. The rearrangement joins TRBV5-1 to TRBJ2-7, with no clear D. The sequenced material came from FFPE minimally invasive lung adenocarcinoma tissue. The CDR3 coding sequence is TGCGCCAGCAGCTTGGTACAGATTAACGGCGAGCAGTACTTC. Amino acid sequence: CASSLVQINGEQYF.